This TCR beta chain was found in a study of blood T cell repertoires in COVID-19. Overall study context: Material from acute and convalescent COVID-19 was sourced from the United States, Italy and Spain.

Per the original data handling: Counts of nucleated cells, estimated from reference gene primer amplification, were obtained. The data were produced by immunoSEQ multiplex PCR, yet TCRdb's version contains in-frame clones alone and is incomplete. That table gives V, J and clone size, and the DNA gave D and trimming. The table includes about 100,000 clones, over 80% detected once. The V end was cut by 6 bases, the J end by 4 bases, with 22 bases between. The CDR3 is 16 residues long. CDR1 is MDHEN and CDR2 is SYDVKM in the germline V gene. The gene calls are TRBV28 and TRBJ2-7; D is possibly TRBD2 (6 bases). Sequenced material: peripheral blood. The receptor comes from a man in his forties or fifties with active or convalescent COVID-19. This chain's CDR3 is CASSQTGTSTGYEQYF. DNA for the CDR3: TGTGCCAGCAGCCAGACCGGGACTTCTACCGGTTACGAGCAGTACTTC.